What follows are 24 T cell receptor beta chains derived from one specimen sequenced in a study of blood T cells in healthy people across ages. Combining a sample-barcoded 5' primer with a J-beta primer mix, a second PCR ran for 7 to 11 cycles. MiXCR was run by TCRdb on the 5' RACE reads, yielding one entry per CDR3 protein. The sample lists about 810,000 distinct CDR3 sequences; 35% to 40% were seen once. Source material: blood. These TCRs come from a man aged 18 to 30 in good health.

Worth noting for this clonotype: A clone one base away is much larger, so this may be a read error. V and J are TRBV20-1 and TRBJ2-3, with D perhaps matching TRBD2 (6 bases). The CDR3 sequence is 14 residues long. Germline-derived CDR1 and CDR2 are DFQATT and SNEGSKA (reference sequence). DNA for the CDR3: TGCAGTGCTTCGACAGCAACTAGCACAGGTACGCAGTATTTT. Its protein is CSASTATSTGTQYF.

As concerns this clonotype: A much larger clone lies a single base off, so this may be a read error. The chain has TRBV5-6 and TRBJ2-1, with D perhaps assigned TRBD1 or TRBD2 (5 bases each). The CDR3 has 15 amino acids. Per germline, CDR1 SGHDT and CDR2 YYEEEE. The CDR3 loop reads CASSPGTRGINERFF. For the CDR3, the DNA is TGTGCCAGCAGCCCCGGAACTAGGGGAATCAATGAGCGGTTCTTC.

V and J are TRBV12-3 or TRBV12-4 and TRBJ1-2, with D maybe TRBD1 (6 bases). The CDR3 totals 13 residues. The V gene lost 5 bases and the J gene lost 4 bases, with 11 bases spanning the gap. CDR3 DNA sequence: TGTGCCAGCAGTCCGGACAGCTCCTATGGCTACACCTTC. Translation: CASSPDSSYGYTF.

The chain uses TRBV20-1 and TRBJ2-1; D tentatively fits TRBD1 or TRBD2 (5 bases each). This CDR3 region has 14 residues. The V gene's germline CDR1 is DFQATT and CDR2 SNEGSKA (reference sequence). Trimming shortened V by 7 bases and J by 5 bases, and 18 bases separated the two germline ends. In DNA, the CDR3 is TGCAGTGTCCCAGGGAGAGATGGCAACAATGAGCAGTTCTTC. Translation: CSVPGRDGNNEQFF.

The table lists this clonotype with a few counts. CDR3 region: CASTKGLGYEQYF. The DNA of the CDR3 is TGTGCCAGCACCAAGGGACTAGGATACGAGCAGTACTTC. The genes are TRBV2 and TRBJ2-7; 8 nucleotides line up with TRBD2. This CDR3 has 13 residues. CDR1 and CDR2 from the germline V gene are SNHLY and FYNNEI. With 7 bases clipped from V and 4 bases from J, the junction kept 6 bases outside the gene matches.

This clonotype occurred many times. Written as DNA, the CDR3 is TGCAGTGCTAATGCGGATACAATGAAGCAGTTCTTC. Its translation is CSANADTMKQFF. The chain recombines TRBV20-1 with TRBJ2-1; no clear D gene. The CDR3 is 12 amino acids. V gave up 4 bases and J gave up 11 bases, with 15 bases separating them. Germline V gives CDR1 DFQATT, CDR2 SNEGSKA (reference sequence).

With regard to this clonotype: A read error may explain this, as a much larger clone is one base away. This sequence joins TRBV29-1 and TRBJ1-2; D not resolved. The CDR3 is 14 amino acids. CDR1 is SQVTM, CDR2 ANQGSEA, per germline. CDR3 region: CSVDPSRTNHGYTF. In nucleotides, the CDR3 is TGCAGCGTTGACCCCTCCCGGACTAACCATGGCTACACCTTC.

V usage is TRBV20-1 and J usage is TRBJ2-1; 10 bases are shared with TRBD2. The CDR3 has 17 residues. The J segment lost 0 bases and the V segment lost 0 bases, leaving 5 bases of the junction unmatched. Germline CDR1 DFQATT, CDR2 SNEGSKA (reference sequence). The CDR3 region is CSARDLAGGRSYNEQFF. CDR3 nucleotide sequence: TGCAGTGCTAGAGATTTAGCGGGGGGCCGCTCCTACAATGAGCAGTTCTTC.

The chain combines TRBV5-1 with TRBJ1-6; no clear D gene. The V end lost 4 bases, the J end lost 5 bases, and 13 bases lay between the germline ends. From germline, CDR1 is SGHRS and CDR2 YFSETQ. The CDR3 spans 15 residues. Here the CDR3 DNA reads TGCGCCAGCAGCCGCACGGGAAAAAATAATTCACCCCTCCACTTT. Translating gives CASSRTGKNNSPLHF.

The sample holds one count of this clonotype. The V call is TRBV5-1, the J call TRBJ2-1; D may be TRBD1 (6 bases). Germline V gene data show CDR1 as SGHRS and CDR2 as YFSETQ. Trimming shortened V by 5 bases and J by 4 bases, and 13 bases separated the two germline ends. The CDR3 runs 14 residues. CDR3 in amino acids: CASSKSTGYNEQFF. CDR3 coding DNA: TGCGCCAGCAGTAAATCAACAGGGTACAATGAGCAGTTCTTC.

The chain recombines TRBV20-1 with TRBJ1-5, with TRBD1 as a possible D gene (6 bases). Germline lookup yields CDR1 DFQATT and CDR2 SNEGSKA (reference sequence). CDR3 length: 18 amino acids. V lost 3 bases and J 1 base, leaving 22 bases between the germline ends. For the CDR3, the DNA is TGCAGTGCTAGTCCCCTACTGGGCAGGGGCGGGAGCAATCAGCCCCAGCATTTT. Translated: CSASPLLGRGGSNQPQHF.

This clonotype was picked up a small number of times. The chain uses TRBV4-1 and TRBJ2-3, with D unclear. CDR3 length equals 17 residues. Looked up from germline, CDR1 is MGHRA and CDR2 is YSYEKL. The germline V and J ends were trimmed by 1 base and 7 bases, with 21 bases remaining between them. CDR3 coding DNA: TGCGCCAGCAGCCAAGGGGTTCGGTCTACCGGAATTTATACGCAGTATTTT. It yields the protein CASSQGVRSTGIYTQYF.

Concerning this clonotype itself: Relative to the germline gene, one junction end is altered; a read error may explain this. This chain uses TRBV29-1 with TRBJ2-7, with TRBD1 matching 9 bases. CDR1 is SQVTM, CDR2 ANQGSEA, per germline. The CDR3 is 13 residues long. The DNA for the CDR3 is TGCAGCGTGTCCGGGACAGGGAGTTACGACCAGTACTTC. This codes for CSVSGTGSYDQYF.

The V call is TRBV5-1, the J call TRBJ2-7, with D unclear. Germline CDR1 and CDR2: SGHRS and YFSETQ. Trimming pared 3 bases from V and 7 bases from J, leaving 14 bases between. The CDR3 is 13 amino acids. In DNA form, the CDR3 reads TGCGCCAGCAGCTCACTACAAAACAATGAGCAGTACTTC. Translated: CASSSLQNNEQYF.

This clonotype has a handful of counts. The J gene is TRBJ1-1, the V gene TRBV14; D not certain. Trimming took off 1 base at V and 7 bases at J, with 10 bases between the two ends. Germline loops: CDR1 SGHDN, CDR2 FVKESK. The CDR3 length is 13 residues. The CDR3 region is CASSQARDGEAFF. The CDR3 DNA is TGTGCCAGCAGCCAAGCCCGAGACGGTGAAGCTTTCTTT.

As for this clonotype: Being one base from a much bigger clone, this may be a read error. The chain uses TRBV11-2 and TRBJ2-3, with D uncertain. Trimming took 9 bases from V and 0 from J, leaving 7 bases between them. Per the germline V gene, CDR1 is SGHAT and CDR2 is FQNNGV. The CDR3 spans 12 residues. The CDR3 loop is CASVPSTDTQYF. The CDR3 DNA reads as TGTGCCAGTGTTCCTAGCACAGATACGCAGTATTTT.

At least ten counts were recorded for this clonotype. The chain joins TRBV9 to TRBJ2-3; D gene uncertain. In germline, CDR1 is SGDLS, CDR2 YYNGEE. Trimming left V 2 bases short and J 2 bases short, with 9 bases between. The CDR3 covers 14 residues. DNA of the CDR3: TGTGCCAGCAGCGTCCGAGATAACACAGATACGCAGTATTTT. Its protein product is CASSVRDNTDTQYF. The complete variable domain, with remaining parts taken from reference TRBV9 and TRBJ2-3, reads DSGVTQTPKHLITATGQRVTLRCSPRSGDLSVYWYQQSLDQGLQFLIQYYNGEERAKGNILERFSAQQFPDLHSELNLSSLELGDSALYFCASSVRDNTDTQYFGPGTRLTVL.

Details on this clonotype: A much larger clone lies a single base off, so this may be a read error. The rearrangement uses TRBV4-3 and TRBJ2-5, with TRBD1 matching 8 bases. CDR3 length equals 16 residues. Unmatched junction bases numbered 7, after V lost 3 bases and J lost 1 base. Germline V lookup: CDR1 LGHNA, CDR2 YSLEER. CDR3 protein: CASSQKPQGGQETQYF. In DNA, the CDR3 is TGCGCCAGCAGCCAGAAACCACAGGGGGGCCAAGAGACCCAGTACTTC.

The rearrangement links TRBV14 to TRBJ1-4; D not certain. Trimming shortened V by 5 bases and J by 7 bases, and 14 bases separated the two germline ends. Germline V lookup: CDR1 SGHDN, CDR2 FVKESK. There are 14 residues in the CDR3. CDR3 sequence reads: CASSVGRRLEKLFF. The CDR3 region has the DNA TGTGCCAGCAGCGTTGGGCGACGCCTTGAAAAACTGTTTTTT.

V is TRBV29-1 and J is TRBJ1-1; D gene unclear. V was shortened by 6 bases and J by 0 bases, with 11 bases between the two germline ends. CDR3 size: 13 residues. The germline V gene encodes CDR1 SQVTM and CDR2 ANQGSEA. For the CDR3, the DNA is TGCAGCGTCCTTGTAGGTATGAACACTGAAGCTTTCTTT. Its protein product is CSVLVGMNTEAFF.

The chain combines TRBV12-3 or TRBV12-4 with TRBJ2-3; D call uncertain. V lost 3 bases to trimming and J lost 4 bases, with 8 bases between them. This CDR3 comprises 13 residues. The CDR3 protein is CASSFWGADTQYF. The CDR3 DNA reads TGTGCCAGCAGTTTCTGGGGTGCAGATACGCAGTATTTT.

J is TRBJ2-7 and V is TRBV27, with D perhaps TRBD1 or TRBD2 (5 bases each). This CDR3 is built from 15 residues. Germline V gives CDR1 MNHEY, CDR2 SMNVEV (reference sequence). V lost 6 bases and J lost 0, with 15 bases in between. CDR3 amino acids: CASRETPGSSYEQYF. In DNA form, the CDR3 reads TGTGCCAGCAGGGAAACTCCAGGGAGCTCCTACGAGCAGTACTTC.

This clonotype was seen repeatedly, ten times or more. This sequence joins TRBV3-1 and TRBJ2-3, with 8 bases identical to TRBD2. After removal of 2 bases from V and 0 bases from J, the junction contained 4 bases not matched to a gene. The CDR3 is 16 amino acids. Per the germline V gene, CDR1 is LGHDT and CDR2 is YNNKEL (reference sequence). The CDR3 DNA follows: TGTGCCAGCAGCCAACTTAGCGGGGCCAGCACAGATACGCAGTATTTT. Translated: CASSQLSGASTDTQYF.

This clonotype was observed a handful of times. The chain joins TRBV6-2 or TRBV6-3 to TRBJ2-1; D remains ambiguous. CDR1 is MNHEY, CDR2 SVGEGT, per germline. Trimming took 2 bases from V and 10 from J, leaving 9 bases between them. The CDR3 length is 12 residues. The CDR3 DNA follows: TGTGCCAGCAGTTACGCCTTGTTGGAGCAGTTCTTC. It codes for CASSYALLEQFF.